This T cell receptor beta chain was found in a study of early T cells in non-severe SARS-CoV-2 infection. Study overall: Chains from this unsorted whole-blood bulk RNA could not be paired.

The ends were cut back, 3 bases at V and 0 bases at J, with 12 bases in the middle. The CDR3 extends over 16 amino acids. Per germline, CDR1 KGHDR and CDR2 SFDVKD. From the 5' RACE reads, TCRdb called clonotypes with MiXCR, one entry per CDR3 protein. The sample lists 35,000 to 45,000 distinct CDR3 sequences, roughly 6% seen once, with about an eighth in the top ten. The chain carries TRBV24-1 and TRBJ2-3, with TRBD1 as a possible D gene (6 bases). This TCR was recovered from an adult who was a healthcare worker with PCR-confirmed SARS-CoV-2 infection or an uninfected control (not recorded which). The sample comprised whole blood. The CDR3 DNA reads TGTGCCACCAGTGATCTTGGACAGTCTAGCACAGATACGCAGTATTTT. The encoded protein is CATSDLGQSSTDTQYF.